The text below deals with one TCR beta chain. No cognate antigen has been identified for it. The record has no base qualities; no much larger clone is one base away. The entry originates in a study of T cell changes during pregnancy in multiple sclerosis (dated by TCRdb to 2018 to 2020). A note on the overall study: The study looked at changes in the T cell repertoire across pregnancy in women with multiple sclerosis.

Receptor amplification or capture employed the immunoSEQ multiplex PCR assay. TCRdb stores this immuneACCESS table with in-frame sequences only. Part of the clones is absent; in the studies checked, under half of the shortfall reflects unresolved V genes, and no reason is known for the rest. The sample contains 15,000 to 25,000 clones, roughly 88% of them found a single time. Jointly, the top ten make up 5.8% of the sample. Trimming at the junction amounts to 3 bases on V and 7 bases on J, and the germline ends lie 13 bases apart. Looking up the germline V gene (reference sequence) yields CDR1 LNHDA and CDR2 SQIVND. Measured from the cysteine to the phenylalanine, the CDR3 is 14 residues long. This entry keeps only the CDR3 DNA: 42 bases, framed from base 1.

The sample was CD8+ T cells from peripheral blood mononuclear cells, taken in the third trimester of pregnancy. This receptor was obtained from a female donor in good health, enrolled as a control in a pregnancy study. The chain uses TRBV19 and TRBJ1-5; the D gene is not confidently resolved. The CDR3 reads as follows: CASSMGPNRQPQHF. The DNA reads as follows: TGTGCCAGTAGTATGGGCCCTAACCGGCAGCCCCAGCATTTT.